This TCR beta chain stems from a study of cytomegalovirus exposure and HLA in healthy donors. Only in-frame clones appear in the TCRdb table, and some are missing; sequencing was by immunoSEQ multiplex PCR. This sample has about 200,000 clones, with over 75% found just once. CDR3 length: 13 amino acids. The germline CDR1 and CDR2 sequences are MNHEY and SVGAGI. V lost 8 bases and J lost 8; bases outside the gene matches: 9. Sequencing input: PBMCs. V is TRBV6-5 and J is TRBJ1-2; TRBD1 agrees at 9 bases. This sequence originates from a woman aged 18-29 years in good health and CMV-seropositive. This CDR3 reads CASYRDRVEGYTF. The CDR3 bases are TGTGCCAGCTACCGGGACAGGGTGGAAGGCTACACCTTC.